A single sample is the source of the 17 T cell receptor beta chains below, sequenced in a study of Ad26.COV2.S vaccination and SARS-CoV-2 variants. Clones were sequenced by immunoSEQ multiplex PCR, and TCRdb holds only the in-frame ones, with some missing. The profile shows 300,000 to 350,000 clones, 86% of them singletons. Documented treatment: some 20 received Ad26.COV2.S at low or high dose, single or two shots; several received placebo; per-sample allocation not given. Sampling occurred on day 63 after the first vaccine or placebo injection. The sample was peripheral blood, taken in a trial of Ad26.COV2.S vaccine versus placebo. The receptors here all came from a person between 18 and 65 years old who received the Ad26.COV2.S COVID-19 vaccine or a placebo.

The chain is built from TRBV5-4 and TRBJ1-1; D is uncertain. The CDR3 totals 17 residues. Trimming took 3 bases from V and 0 from J, leaving 18 bases between them. Germline loops: CDR1 SGHNT, CDR2 YYREEE (reference sequence). CDR3 sequence (DNA): TGTGCCAGCAGCTCGTCCGTTACAGTAACTCTGAACACTGAAGCTTTCTTT. This translates into CASSSSVTVTLNTEAFF.

The rearrangement links TRBV10-3 to TRBJ1-4; D is ambiguous. The CDR3 contains 15 residues. Germline V gene sequence: CDR1 ENHRY, CDR2 SYGVKD. V was trimmed by 0 bases and J by 4 bases, leaving 9 bases between them. The CDR3 protein is CAISESLGNNEKLFF. The CDR3 DNA is TGTGCCATCAGTGAGTCGCTGGGGAATAATGAAAAACTGTTTTTT.

This clone was detected only once. The chain carries TRBV29-1 and TRBJ2-3; D unresolved. Germline V CDR1 and CDR2: SQVTM, ANQGSEA. Trimming took off 7 bases at V and 1 base at J, with 9 bases between the two ends. There are 12 residues in the CDR3. Written as DNA, the CDR3 is TGCAGCGCCCCGGTGCGCACAGATACGCAGTATTTT. It yields the protein CSAPVRTDTQYF.

CDR3 loop: CAWSVSWAGTGKTEAFF. CDR3 DNA: TGTGCCTGGAGTGTAAGTTGGGCCGGGACAGGGAAAACTGAAGCTTTCTTT. This chain uses TRBV30 with TRBJ1-1; 9 nucleotides match TRBD1. Germline trimming cut 0 bases from V and 5 bases from J; bases unmatched to any gene: 13. The CDR3 runs 17 residues. Germline V gene sequence: CDR1 GTSNPN, CDR2 SVGIG (reference sequence). The complete variable domain, with remaining parts taken from reference TRBV30 and TRBJ1-1, reads SQTIHQWPATLVQPVGSPLSLECTVEGTSNPNLYWYRQAAGRGLQLLFYSVGIGQISSEVPQNLSASRPQDRQFILSSKKLLLSDSGFYLCAWSVSWAGTGKTEAFFGQGTRLTVV.

With respect to this clone: The CDR3 end shows no conserved phenylalanine or tryptophan, and so a read error is likely. It is unclear where the CDR3 begins or ends on the DNA, so no DNA is shown, and the CDR3 is as TCRdb lists it. At the DNA level, this CDR3 is encoded by other sequences in the same sample as well. This CDR3 is CASRTGQAG. V gene TRBV12-3 or TRBV12-4 combines with J gene TRBJ2-4; the D call TRBD1 from the table was never checked on the DNA. From its first to its last residue, the CDR3 has 9 amino acids.

The rearrangement uses TRBV5-1 and TRBJ2-3; 12 positions match TRBD2. J lost 4 bases, V lost 2 bases, and 5 bases had no gene match. Germline CDR1 reads SGHRS; CDR2 reads YFSETQ. The CDR3 consists of 16 residues. The CDR3 protein is CASSFPSGGASDTQYF. CDR3 DNA: TGCGCCAGCAGCTTTCCTAGCGGGGGGGCATCAGATACGCAGTATTTT. Looking up the rest from reference TRBV5-1 and TRBJ2-3 gives the full variable domain: KAGVTQTPRYLIKTRGQQVTLSCSPISGHRSVSWYQQTPGQGLQFLFEYFSETQRNKGNFPGRFSGRQFSNSRSEMNVSTLELGDSALYLCASSFPSGGASDTQYFGPGTRLTVL.

The chain is built from TRBV15 and TRBJ1-2; D not resolved. Germline values: CDR1 LNHNV, CDR2 YYDKDF (reference sequence). This CDR3 spans 13 amino acids. The germline V and J ends were trimmed by 5 bases and 4 bases, with 11 bases remaining between them. The CDR3 here is CATSGGHPYGYTF. DNA of the CDR3: TGTGCCACCAGCGGCGGCCATCCCTATGGCTACACCTTC.

The chain couples TRBV12-3 or TRBV12-4 to TRBJ2-7; D perhaps matches TRBD1 (6 bases). CDR3 size: 13 residues. Trimming took 9 bases from V and 0 from J, leaving 12 bases between them. The CDR3 spells CASPGESSYEQYF. CDR3 bases: TGTGCCAGTCCAGGGGAAAGCTCCTACGAGCAGTACTTC.

The CDR3 loop reads CASRDYSEAFF. The CDR3 DNA sequence: TGTGCCAGCAGGGATTACAGCGAAGCTTTCTTT. The rearrangement joins TRBV2 to TRBJ1-1; D is undetermined. The CDR3 is 11 residues long. Germline V lookup: CDR1 SNHLY, CDR2 FYNNEI. V lost 6 bases and J lost 8, with 10 bases in between.

This clone came up once. This chain links TRBV30 with TRBJ1-5; 10 nucleotides match TRBD1. The CDR3 loop spans 17 amino acids. Losses at the gene ends were 4 bases for V and 5 bases for J; bases not matched to a gene: 14. Germline CDR1 GTSNPN, CDR2 SVGIG (reference sequence). CDR3 region: CAWMSGTGDNRDQPQHF. The CDR3, as DNA: TGTGCCTGGATGTCCGGGACAGGGGATAATCGGGATCAGCCCCAGCATTTT.

The J gene is TRBJ2-3, the V gene TRBV3-1 (or the pseudogene TRBV3-2); D unclear. Germline-derived CDR1 and CDR2 are LGHDT and YNNKEL (reference sequence). The V end lost 4 bases, the J end lost 9 bases, and 8 bases lay between the germline ends. The CDR3 runs 11 residues. CDR3 in DNA: TGTGCCAGCAGCCGCAGAGACACGCAGTATTTT. Translation: CASSRRDTQYF.

This CDR3 is CASSLDRLSGNTIYF. In DNA, the CDR3 is TGCGCCAGCAGCTTAGACCGATTATCTGGAAACACCATATATTTT. V and J are TRBV5-1 and TRBJ1-3; no reliable D call. Trimming removed 2 bases at V and 1 base at J, with 10 bases between. Germline CDR1 is SGHRS and CDR2 is YFSETQ. The CDR3 extends over 15 amino acids.

The chain employs TRBV5-1 and TRBJ1-1, with D maybe TRBD1 (5 bases). There are 16 residues in the CDR3. Trimming removed 4 bases from V and 1 base from J, with 17 bases in between. Germline V gives CDR1 SGHRS, CDR2 YFSETQ. The CDR3 loop reads CASSRQPDNTNTEAFF. In DNA, the CDR3 is TGCGCCAGCAGCCGACAGCCTGATAACACGAACACTGAAGCTTTCTTT.

On this clone itself: The same CDR3 is also encoded by other DNA sequences in this sample. The chain recombines TRBV18 with TRBJ1-1, with D tentatively TRBD1 (5 bases). Germline loops: CDR1 KGHSH, CDR2 LQKENI. V shed 3 bases and J shed 1 base, with 6 bases lying between them. This CDR3 contains 13 residues. CDR3 residues: CASSPTANTEAFF. The CDR3 DNA sequence: TGTGCCAGCTCACCGACAGCGAACACTGAAGCTTTCTTT.

The V call is TRBV12-3 or TRBV12-4, the J call TRBJ2-7; possibly TRBD1 for D (5 bases). This CDR3 has 13 residues. Deletions cut 3 bases from V and 6 bases from J, with 12 bases between. As DNA, the CDR3 is TGTGCCAGCAGTTTGCGGAAGCAGGGCGAGCAGTACTTC. Translated: CASSLRKQGEQYF.

This clone was counted once. The same CDR3 is also encoded by other DNA sequences in this sample. The rearrangement joins TRBV6-5 to TRBJ1-2; tentative D call: TRBD1 (6 bases). Germline V gene data show CDR1 as MNHEY and CDR2 as SVGAGI. The V end was cut by 6 bases, the J end by 2 bases, with 10 bases between. This CDR3 region has 13 residues. CDR3 bases: TGTGCCAGCAGCCGGGACACCAACTATGGCTACACCTTC. It yields the protein CASSRDTNYGYTF.

This sequence joins TRBV30 and TRBJ2-2; D unresolved. With 3 bases removed from V and 0 bases from J, the gap between germline ends came to 11 bases. The CDR3 runs 15 residues. Germline assignment: CDR1 GTSNPN and CDR2 SVGIG (reference sequence). CDR3 region: CAWRAWAANTGELFF. The CDR3 DNA sequence: TGTGCCTGGAGGGCCTGGGCAGCGAACACCGGGGAGCTGTTTTTT.